Below, 13 T cell receptor beta chains from the same sample are listed, as sequenced in a study of T cells in Graves' hyperthyroidism and ophthalmopathy. Amplification targeted TCR beta CDR3 regions from RNA transcripts. Primed by the HTBI set, a first-round RT-PCR was run on the TCR CDR3. MiXCR was run by TCRdb on the multiplex PCR reads, yielding one entry per CDR3 protein. The sample has around 490,000 distinct CDR3 sequences; about 20% are singletons. The sequenced sample was blood. The receptor set was obtained from a man between 40 and 49 years old with Graves' ophthalmopathy.

This clonotype was counted ten times or more. J is TRBJ2-5 and V is TRBV12-3 or TRBV12-4, with 10 positions matching TRBD1. The CDR3 consists of 17 residues. Trimming removed 5 bases from V and 5 bases from J; junction bases left unmatched: 14. The CDR3: CASSTPPGQGPEETQYF. The CDR3 DNA reads TGTGCCAGCAGTACCCCTCCGGGACAGGGGCCCGAGGAGACCCAGTACTTC.

The chain's CDR3 is CSVEGGVRDTQYF. In DNA form, the CDR3 reads TGCAGCGTTGAAGGCGGGGTCAGAGATACGCAGTATTTT. The V gene is TRBV29-1, the J gene TRBJ2-3; D possibly corresponds to TRBD2 (6 bases). The germline V gene encodes CDR1 SQVTM and CDR2 ANQGSEA. CDR3 length: 13 residues. Trimming removed 1 base at V and 5 bases at J, with 10 bases between.

At least ten counts were recorded for this clonotype. V is TRBV11-2 and J is TRBJ1-1; perhaps TRBD1 as D (5 bases). This CDR3 is built from 14 residues. With 5 bases removed from V and 4 bases from J, the gap between germline ends came to 14 bases. CDR1 and CDR2 (germline): SGHAT, FQNNGV. Here the CDR3 reads CASSLRERGTEAFF. CDR3 coding DNA: TGTGCCAGCAGCCTCCGGGAGAGGGGCACTGAAGCTTTCTTT.

This clonotype was seen repeatedly, ten times or more. The chain employs TRBV19 and TRBJ2-7; no clear D. The germline CDR1 and CDR2 sequences are LNHDA and SQIVND (reference sequence). Trimming pared 3 bases from V and 2 bases from J, leaving 20 bases between. This CDR3 has 17 amino acids. The CDR3 DNA sequence: TGTGCCAGTAGTATGACGTCTCGCAGCGAGTATGCCTACGAGCAGTACTTC. It codes for CASSMTSRSEYAYEQYF.

This clonotype came up many times. This chain connects TRBV20-1 to TRBJ2-7; D is perhaps TRBD2 (6 bases). V lost 6 bases and J 2 bases, leaving 14 bases between the germline ends. The germline V gene has CDR1 DFQATT and CDR2 SNEGSKA (reference sequence). The CDR3 is made up of 13 amino acids. DNA for the CDR3: TGCAGTGCCACCCTCACTAGCCCCTACGAGCAGTACTTC. Translating gives CSATLTSPYEQYF.

The chain employs TRBV20-1 and TRBJ1-2; 7 bases agree with TRBD1. Germline CDR1 DFQATT, CDR2 SNEGSKA (reference sequence). The CDR3 totals 13 residues. V was clipped by 6 bases and J by 8 bases; unmatched bases: 12. This CDR3 reads CSAPANQGEGYTF. CDR3 nucleotide sequence: TGCAGTGCGCCGGCCAATCAGGGGGAGGGCTACACCTTC.

This clonotype was seen more than once but under ten times. V is TRBV12-3 or TRBV12-4 and J is TRBJ1-6; no definite D call. The CDR3 length is 14 residues. V lost 5 bases and J lost 0, with 5 bases in between. The CDR3 spells CASSKSSYNSPLHF. In DNA, the CDR3 is TGTGCCAGCAGTAAGAGCTCCTATAATTCACCCCTCCACTTT.

The CDR3: CASSILAGSGTGELFF. The CDR3 region has the DNA TGTGCCAGTAGTATACTAGCGGGATCGGGCACCGGGGAGCTGTTTTTT. V and J are TRBV19 and TRBJ2-2; 9 bases match TRBD2. CDR1 is LNHDA, CDR2 SQIVND, per germline (reference sequence). The CDR3 consists of 16 residues. Trimming cost V 2 bases and J 4 bases; bases outside gene matches: 5.

The J gene is TRBJ1-2, the V gene TRBV7-3, with D perhaps TRBD1 (5 bases). Trimming left V 3 bases short and J 4 bases short, with 9 bases between. The CDR3 extends over 13 amino acids. The germline V gene encodes CDR1 SGHTA and CDR2 FQGTGA. This CDR3 reads CASSFGAAYGYTF. In DNA, the CDR3 is TGTGCCAGCAGCTTTGGGGCTGCCTATGGCTACACCTTC.

The chain has TRBV2 and TRBJ2-1, with 14 nucleotides matching TRBD2. After removal of 10 bases from V and 3 bases from J, the junction contained 5 bases not matched to a gene. The germline V gene has CDR1 SNHLY and CDR2 FYNNEI. The length of the CDR3 is 15 residues. Here the CDR3 reads CATRTSGGLYNEQFF. CDR3 in DNA: TGTGCCACCAGGACTAGCGGGGGGCTCTACAATGAGCAGTTCTTC.

This clonotype was seen at least ten times. Written as DNA, the CDR3 is TGTGCCTGGAGTGTACAAACGAACACTGAAGCTTTCTTT. Translated, it gives CAWSVQTNTEAFF. The chain has TRBV30 and TRBJ1-1, with D unresolved. V was cut by 0 bases and J by 1 base, with 6 bases left in between. The germline V gene encodes CDR1 GTSNPN and CDR2 SVGIG (reference sequence). The CDR3 has 13 amino acids.

This clonotype was detected ten times or more. The CDR3 coding sequence is TGTGCCAGCAGTGAAAGACACCTAATCAGGGGCTACACCTTC. It translates to CASSERHLIRGYTF. This chain links TRBV2 with TRBJ1-2; D not certain. The CDR3 covers 14 residues. Trimming took off 2 bases at V and 8 bases at J, with 15 bases between the two ends. The germline gives CDR1 SNHLY, CDR2 FYNNEI.

This clonotype was observed a handful of times. Relative to the germline gene, one junction end is altered; a read error may explain this. The rearrangement joins TRBV11-2 to TRBJ2-2; no definite D call. The germline V gene encodes CDR1 SGHAT and CDR2 FQNNGV. The CDR3 length is 13 residues. The CDR3 loop is CASSWDTTWELFF. For the CDR3, the DNA is TGTGCCAGCAGTTGGGATACCACCTGGGAGCTGTTTTTT.